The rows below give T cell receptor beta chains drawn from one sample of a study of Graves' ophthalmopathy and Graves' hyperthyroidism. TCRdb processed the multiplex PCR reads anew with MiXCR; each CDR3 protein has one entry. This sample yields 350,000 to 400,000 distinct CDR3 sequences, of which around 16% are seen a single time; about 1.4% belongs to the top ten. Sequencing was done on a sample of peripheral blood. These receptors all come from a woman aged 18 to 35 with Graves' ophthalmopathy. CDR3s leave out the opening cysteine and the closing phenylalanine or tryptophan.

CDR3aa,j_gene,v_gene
ASSYVAGTGNTIY,TRBJ1-3,TRBV6-5
ASSPRDRVGSEAF,TRBJ1-1,TRBV12-3/TRBV12-4
ASSHTDGGYT,TRBJ1-2,TRBV11-2
SVEATSGNTGELF,TRBJ2-2,TRBV29-1
ATSRQGEYEQY,TRBJ2-7,TRBV6-4
ASSQRLGHSYEQY,TRBJ2-7,TRBV4-3
ASSYGTTEGNTIY,TRBJ1-3,TRBV6-5
AQAYEPESSYNSPLH,TRBJ1-6,TRBV5-1
ASSSGGGRNNSPLH,TRBJ1-6,TRBV7-2
ASSLSAGAFHEQY,TRBJ2-7,TRBV7-9
ASSSPRGITGELF,TRBJ2-2,TRBV7-9
ASGGIGWSNQPQH,TRBJ1-5,TRBV6-5
ASSSDPGGGLNQPQH,TRBJ1-5,TRBV5-4
ASSLTGTAIYEQY,TRBJ2-7,TRBV27
ASSSDRVGYGYT,TRBJ1-2,TRBV27
ASSLTGAYQPQH,TRBJ1-5,TRBV5-6
SASWRPETQY,TRBJ2-5,TRBV20-1
ASSLIDRVTSEQY,TRBJ2-7,TRBV28
ASSPLDRDEAF,TRBJ1-1,TRBV12-3/TRBV12-4
ASSLVDETQY,TRBJ2-5,TRBV11-2
ASNFGQGNYGYT,TRBJ1-2,TRBV5-6
ASSPVAGGGEQY,TRBJ2-5,TRBV6-1
ASSVGWTDQETQY,TRBJ2-5,TRBV9
ASSLTQTQGPAYGYT,TRBJ1-2,TRBV5-1
AISRESLLDSSYEQY,TRBJ2-7,TRBV15
SVRTGEAF,TRBJ1-1,TRBV29-1
ASSVNRWSASNTDTQY,TRBJ2-3,TRBV11-2
ATSDLGTGDEQY,TRBJ2-7,TRBV24-1
SASEGYEQY,TRBJ2-7,TRBV20-1
ASSPDRAPMLY,TRBJ2-7,TRBV18
ASRERAEAF,TRBJ1-1,TRBV6-2/TRBV6-3
ASSLDGGEEQY,TRBJ2-7,TRBV11-2
ASSLDSGGDYEQY,TRBJ2-7,TRBV11-2
ASRPPDRNIQY,TRBJ2-4,TRBV6-5
ASSQEFGPREQY,TRBJ2-7,TRBV4-2
SASITFGALH,TRBJ1-6,TRBV20-1
ASRRATGQLNTGELF,TRBJ2-2,TRBV6-1
ASSAVTGSAEAF,TRBJ1-1,TRBV25-1
ATSNTGTGGTEAF,TRBJ1-1,TRBV19
ASSSSPGLVSYEQY,TRBJ2-7,TRBV11-1
ASSLGDRGNIQY,TRBJ2-4,TRBV7-2
ASRDRVLGNQPQH,TRBJ1-5,TRBV25-1
ATKKGSYNSPLH,TRBJ1-6,TRBV6-5
ASSVAAQDPSSNQPQH,TRBJ1-5,TRBV9
ASSPIDFYEQY,TRBJ2-7,TRBV18
SVVLQGSSQETQY,TRBJ2-5,TRBV29-1
SVADRKGNTEAF,TRBJ1-1,TRBV29-1
SASKQGARTEAF,TRBJ1-1,TRBV20-1
ASSYQGAPGNTIY,TRBJ1-3,TRBV6-5